This T cell receptor beta chain was sequenced during a study of cytomegalovirus exposure and HLA in healthy donors. The PCR made use of 60 Vbeta and 13 Jbeta primers. TCRdb keeps only in-frame clones here, not all; method: immunoSEQ multiplex PCR. The table lists over 250,000 clones, 70% to 90% of them singletons, with less than 4.5% in the top ten. Concerning this clone: Its antigen is as yet unknown.

General study findings and limits: The study recorded some 160 TCR beta chains that were cytomegalovirus-associated. Later work associated more than 15,000 TCR beta sequences with HLA alleles at 0.05 false discovery rate. Later analysis associated a missense DCLRE1C variant with TCR beta V- and J-gene trimming. A likely sequencing artifact accounted for one observed cluster of highly shared sequence variants.

Trimming removed 0 bases at V and 5 bases at J, with 14 bases between. The germline gives CDR1 SGHNT, CDR2 YYREEE (reference sequence). The CDR3 totals 15 residues. This TCR derives from a man aged 35 to 55 in good health and CMV-seropositive. The sequencing input was PBMCs. The V gene is TRBV5-4, the J gene TRBJ2-5; perhaps TRBD2 as D (6 bases). Here the CDR3 reads CASSLDTGGDETQYF. The CDR3 region has the DNA TGTGCCAGCAGCTTGGACACCGGGGGTGATGAGACCCAGTACTTC.